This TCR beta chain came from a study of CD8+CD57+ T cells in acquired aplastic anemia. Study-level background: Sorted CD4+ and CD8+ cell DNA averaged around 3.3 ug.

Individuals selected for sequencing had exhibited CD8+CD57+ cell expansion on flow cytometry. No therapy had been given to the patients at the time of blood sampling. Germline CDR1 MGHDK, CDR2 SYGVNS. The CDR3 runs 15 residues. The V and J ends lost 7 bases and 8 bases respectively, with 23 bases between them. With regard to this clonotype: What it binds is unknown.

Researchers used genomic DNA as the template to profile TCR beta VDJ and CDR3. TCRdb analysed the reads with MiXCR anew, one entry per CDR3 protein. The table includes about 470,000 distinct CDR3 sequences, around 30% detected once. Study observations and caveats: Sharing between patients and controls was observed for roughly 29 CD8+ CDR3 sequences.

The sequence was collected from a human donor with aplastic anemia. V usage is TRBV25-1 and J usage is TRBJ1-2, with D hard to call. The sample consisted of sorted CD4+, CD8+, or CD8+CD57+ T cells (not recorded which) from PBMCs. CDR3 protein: CASIPGISSIRGYTF. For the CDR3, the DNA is TGTGCCAGCATTCCAGGTATCTCCTCCATTCGGGGCTACACCTTC.